Presented here are 24 T cell receptor beta chains from one specimen sequenced in a study of T cells in Graves' hyperthyroidism and ophthalmopathy. The TCR beta CDR3 regions underwent amplification using RNA transcripts as the source. The HTBI set primed first-round TCR CDR3 RT-PCR. MiXCR was run by TCRdb on the multiplex PCR reads, yielding one entry per CDR3 protein. The table shows around 440,000 distinct CDR3 sequences, with 15% to 17% occurring only once. Sample: blood. The receptors here all came from a woman in her late teens or twenties with Graves' hyperthyroidism.

This clonotype showed up many times. CDR3 coding DNA: TGCGCCAGCAGCTTGTTTTCCTCTGGAACAGTCTCTGGGGCCAACGTCCTGACTTTC. This translates into CASSLFSSGTVSGANVLTF. This sequence joins TRBV5-1 and TRBJ2-6, with D unclear. V was shortened by 1 base and J by 0 bases, with 17 bases between the two germline ends. This CDR3 comprises 19 residues. Germline loops: CDR1 SGHRS, CDR2 YFSETQ.

This sequence joins TRBV2 and TRBJ2-3; 14 bases match TRBD2. Germline V gene lookup returns CDR1 SNHLY and CDR2 FYNNEI. This CDR3 region has 16 residues. V gave up 6 bases and J gave up 2 bases; unmatched junction bases: 4. CDR3: CASSWTSGGSTDTQYF. CDR3 DNA: TGTGCCAGCAGCTGGACTAGCGGGGGGTCCACAGATACGCAGTATTTT.

This clonotype was seen only a few times. The CDR3: CASSQGLLASTDTQYF. CDR3 DNA: TGTGCCAGCAGCCAAGGCCTACTAGCTAGCACAGATACGCAGTATTTT. This chain joins TRBV3-1 and TRBJ2-3; tentative D call: TRBD2 (6 bases). V lost 1 base and J lost 0, with 11 bases in between. Germline CDR1 reads LGHDT; CDR2 reads YNNKEL (reference sequence). CDR3 length: 16 residues.

The chain links TRBV5-5 to TRBJ1-1, with unresolved D. Germline lookup yields CDR1 SGHKS and CDR2 YYEKEE (reference sequence). The CDR3 runs 15 residues. With 4 bases removed from V and 4 bases from J, the gap between germline ends came to 17 bases. CDR3 sequence: CASSPSDFGLTEAFF. The CDR3 DNA follows: TGTGCCAGCAGCCCGTCTGACTTCGGTCTCACTGAAGCTTTCTTT.

This clonotype was found many times. The chain combines TRBV2 with TRBJ1-2; TRBD1 matches at 7 bases. CDR1 SNHLY and CDR2 FYNNEI come from the germline V gene. J lost 4 bases, V lost 6 bases, and 11 bases had no gene match. The length of the CDR3 is 15 residues. CDR3 amino acids: CASRARDSIFYGYTF. CDR3 in DNA: TGTGCCAGCAGGGCCCGGGACAGCATCTTCTATGGCTACACCTTC. Full variable domain (remainder filled in from reference TRBV2 and TRBJ1-2): EPEVTQTPSHQVTQMGQEVILRCVPISNHLYFYWYRQILGQKVEFLVSFYNNEISEKSEIFDDQFSVERPDGSNFTLKIRSTKLEDSAMYFCASRARDSIFYGYTFGSGTRLTVV.

This clonotype was seen repeatedly, ten times or more. This rearrangement joins TRBV28 to TRBJ2-7; TRBD1 matches at 8 bases. Germline V gene data show CDR1 as MDHEN and CDR2 as SYDVKM. This CDR3 is built from 12 residues. The V segment lost 6 bases and the J segment 9 bases; nucleotides outside the gene matches: 7. The chain's CDR3 is CASSLGQGRQYF. The DNA for the CDR3 is TGTGCCAGCAGCCTCGGACAGGGTCGGCAGTACTTC.

This clonotype has at least ten counts. The genes are TRBV3-1 and TRBJ2-7; tentatively, D is TRBD2 (6 bases). Germline CDR1 reads LGHDT; CDR2 reads YNNKEL (reference sequence). The CDR3 covers 13 residues. Trimming pared 2 bases from V and 4 bases from J, leaving 9 bases between. As DNA, the CDR3 is TGTGCCAGCAGCCAATCCGGGAGTTACGAGCAGTACTTC. This codes for CASSQSGSYEQYF.

Many counts were recorded for this clonotype. V usage is TRBV11-2 and J usage is TRBJ2-5, with D unresolved. Germline V lookup: CDR1 SGHAT, CDR2 FQNNGV. The germline V and J ends were trimmed by 4 bases and 5 bases, with 5 bases remaining between them. The CDR3 contains 11 residues. This CDR3 is CASSYTETQYF. The CDR3 DNA reads as TGTGCCAGCAGCTATACGGAGACCCAGTACTTC.

This clonotype was recorded at least ten times. Here the CDR3 reads CASGPSRSSYNEQFF. The CDR3 region has the DNA TGTGCTAGTGGTCCCTCCCGGAGCTCCTACAATGAGCAGTTCTTC. The chain uses TRBV12-5 and TRBJ2-1; D is uncertain. Per germline, CDR1 LGHNT and CDR2 FRNRAP. The CDR3 covers 15 residues. Trimming left V 5 bases short and J 0 bases short, with 11 bases between.

This clonotype turned up a few times. The junction departs from germline at one end; a sequencing error may be responsible. This sequence joins TRBV5-1 and TRBJ2-7; 9 positions match TRBD2. The CDR3 has 15 amino acids. The germline CDR1 and CDR2 sequences are SGHRS and YFSETQ. The CDR3 DNA sequence: TGCGCCAGCAACTTGGGGGCGGGAGGGCCCTACGAGCAGTACTTC. This encodes CASNLGAGGPYEQYF.

The chain uses TRBV6-1 and TRBJ2-1; maybe TRBD1 (6 bases). The length of the CDR3 is 12 residues. Trimming shortened V by 6 bases and J by 10 bases, and 13 bases separated the two germline ends. The germline V gene encodes CDR1 MNHNS and CDR2 SASEGT. The CDR3 protein is CASSPGAREQFF. The CDR3 region has the DNA TGTGCCAGCAGCCCAGGGGCCCGCGAGCAGTTCTTC.

This clonotype was counted many times. The CDR3 sequence is CASSLTGVPFNSPLHF. The CDR3 DNA reads as TGCGCCAGCAGCCTGACAGGGGTTCCCTTTAATTCACCCCTCCACTTT. The chain combines TRBV5-1 with TRBJ1-6; 8 nucleotides agree with TRBD1. J was trimmed by 6 bases and V by 4 bases; bases with no gene match: 9. The germline V gene has CDR1 SGHRS and CDR2 YFSETQ. The CDR3 has 16 residues. Drawing the rest from reference TRBV5-1 and TRBJ1-6, the complete variable domain is KAGVTQTPRYLIKTRGQQVTLSCSPISGHRSVSWYQQTPGQGLQFLFEYFSETQRNKGNFPGRFSGRQFSNSRSEMNVSTLELGDSALYLCASSLTGVPFNSPLHFGNGTRLTVT.

This clonotype showed up just a few times. The chain uses TRBV5-4 and TRBJ1-1; possibly TRBD1 for D (5 bases). The CDR3 is 14 amino acids. V was cut by 1 base and J by 1 base, with 8 bases left in between. Per the germline V gene, CDR1 is SGHNT and CDR2 is YYREEE (reference sequence). The CDR3 sequence is CASSLFRENTEAFF. Written as DNA, the CDR3 is TGTGCCAGCAGCTTGTTCAGGGAGAACACTGAAGCTTTCTTT.

This rearrangement joins TRBV29-1 to TRBJ1-6, with 7 bases aligning to TRBD1. CDR3 size: 12 residues. V trimming: 4 bases; J trimming: 7 bases; junction bases outside the gene matches: 1. The germline V gene encodes CDR1 SQVTM and CDR2 ANQGSEA. This CDR3 is CSVGTGNSPLHF. CDR3 DNA sequence: TGCAGCGTTGGGACAGGAAATTCACCCCTCCACTTT.

There are many counts of this clonotype. The chain has TRBV20-1 and TRBJ2-7; the D call may be TRBD1 or TRBD2 (6 bases each). The germline CDR1 and CDR2 sequences are DFQATT and SNEGSKA (reference sequence). Trimming pared 3 bases from V and 3 bases from J, leaving 12 bases between. The CDR3 has 13 amino acids. CDR3 sequence: CSASGGHLYEQYF. CDR3 in DNA: TGCAGTGCTAGCGGGGGCCATCTCTACGAGCAGTACTTC.

This clonotype occurred many times. The chain employs TRBV7-3 and TRBJ2-1; 8 bases align to TRBD1. In germline, CDR1 is SGHTA, CDR2 FQGTGA. CDR3 size: 15 residues. V was pared by 5 bases and J by 8 bases, with 11 bases of the junction left unmatched. The CDR3 DNA is TGTGCCAGCAGCGAGCAGGGGGCGCTAGTTGATGAGCAGTTCTTC. Translating gives CASSEQGALVDEQFF.

This clonotype was seen at least ten times. This chain connects TRBV5-1 to TRBJ1-1; 8 bases agree with TRBD1. The CDR3 is 15 amino acids. V gave up 4 bases and J gave up 2 bases; unmatched junction bases: 7. Germline V CDR1 and CDR2: SGHRS, YFSETQ. CDR3 sequence reads: CASSVQTGANTEAFF. Written as DNA, the CDR3 is TGCGCCAGCAGCGTCCAGACAGGGGCTAACACTGAAGCTTTCTTT.

The chain is built from TRBV6-1 and TRBJ2-3; 13 bases line up with TRBD2. The CDR3 runs 16 residues. V shed 4 bases and J 5 bases; nucleotides not matched to a gene: 6. Germline CDR1 reads MNHNS; CDR2 reads SASEGT. CDR3: CASSAGTSGMVDTQYF. The CDR3 DNA sequence: TGTGCCAGCAGTGCAGGGACTAGCGGGATGGTAGATACGCAGTATTTT.

The chain couples TRBV18 to TRBJ2-7; 7 bases line up with TRBD1. The germline V gene encodes CDR1 KGHSH and CDR2 LQKENI. This CDR3 comprises 14 residues. J gave up 2 bases and V 6 bases, and 7 bases lay outside the gene matches. The CDR3 DNA is TGTGCCAGCTCCCCATGGGACAGTCCCTACGAGCAGTACTTC. This gives the protein CASSPWDSPYEQYF.

The chain uses TRBV11-2 and TRBJ2-7; possible D gene TRBD2, 6 bases. This CDR3 contains 14 residues. Trimming stripped 4 bases from V and 3 bases from J, with 13 bases between. CDR1 and CDR2 from the germline V gene are SGHAT and FQNNGV. The CDR3 region is CASSSMRGGYEQYF. CDR3 sequence (DNA): TGTGCCAGCAGCTCCATGCGGGGAGGCTACGAGCAGTACTTC.

CDR3 DNA: TGCGCCAGCAGCTTGGCGGGGACTAGCGGGAGGGCCAACTACAATGAGCAGTTCTTC. The encoded protein is CASSLAGTSGRANYNEQFF. J is TRBJ2-1 and V is TRBV5-1, with 16 positions matching TRBD2. The CDR3 runs 19 residues. Germline CDR1 SGHRS, CDR2 YFSETQ. The J segment lost 3 bases and the V segment lost 0 bases, leaving 6 bases of the junction unmatched.

This clonotype has ten or more counts. The chain employs TRBV3-1 and TRBJ2-7; the match to TRBD2 covers 8 bases. The CDR3 covers 14 residues. Per germline, CDR1 LGHDT and CDR2 YNNKEL (reference sequence). V gave up 4 bases and J gave up 4 bases; unmatched junction bases: 6. The CDR3 sequence is CASSPLTGGYEQYF. The CDR3, as DNA: TGTGCCAGCAGCCCTTTGACGGGAGGGTACGAGCAGTACTTC.

This clonotype was recorded at least ten times. The gene calls are TRBV7-2 and TRBJ2-3, with 14 bases aligning to TRBD2. CDR3 length equals 18 residues. Losses at the gene ends were 2 bases for V and 2 bases for J; bases not matched to a gene: 6. Germline CDR1 reads SGHTA; CDR2 reads FQGNSA. CDR3 sequence (DNA): TGTGCCAGCAGCTTAAGCGGACTAGCGGGGGGAACCACAGATACGCAGTATTTT. This translates into CASSLSGLAGGTTDTQYF.

This clonotype was detected a few times. V and J are TRBV20-1 and TRBJ1-4, with unresolved D. This CDR3 region has 16 residues. Trimming cost V 1 base and J 7 bases, with 19 bases left between them. Germline V CDR1 and CDR2: DFQATT, SNEGSKA (reference sequence). The CDR3 DNA reads TGCAGTGCTAGAGCCCGCCGGGCAGTAATAGCTGAAAAACTGTTTTTT. This gives the protein CSARARRAVIAEKLFF.